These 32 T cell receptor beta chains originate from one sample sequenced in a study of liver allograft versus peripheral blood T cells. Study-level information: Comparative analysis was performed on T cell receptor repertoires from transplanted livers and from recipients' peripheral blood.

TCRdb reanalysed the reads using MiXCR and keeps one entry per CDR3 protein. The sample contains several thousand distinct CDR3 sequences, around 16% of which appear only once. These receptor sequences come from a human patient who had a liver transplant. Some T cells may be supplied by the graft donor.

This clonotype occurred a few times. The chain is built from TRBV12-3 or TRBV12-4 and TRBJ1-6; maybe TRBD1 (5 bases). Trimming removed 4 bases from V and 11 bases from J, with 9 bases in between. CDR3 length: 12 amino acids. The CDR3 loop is CASSSLGAPLHF. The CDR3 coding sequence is TGTGCCAGCAGTTCGCTGGGGGCACCCCTCCACTTT.

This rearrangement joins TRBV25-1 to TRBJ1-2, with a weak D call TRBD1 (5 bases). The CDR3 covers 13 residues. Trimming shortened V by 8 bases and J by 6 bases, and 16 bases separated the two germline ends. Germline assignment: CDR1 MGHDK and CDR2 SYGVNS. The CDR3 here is CASGGQGFHGYTF. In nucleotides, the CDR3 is TGTGCCAGCGGAGGTCAGGGCTTCCATGGCTACACCTTC.

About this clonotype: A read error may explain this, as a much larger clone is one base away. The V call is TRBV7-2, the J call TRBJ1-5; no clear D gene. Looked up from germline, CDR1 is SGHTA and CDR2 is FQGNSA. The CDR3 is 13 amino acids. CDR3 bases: TGTGTCAGCGCCGGTGGGTCCGGACAGCCCCAGCATTTT. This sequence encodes CVSAGGSGQPQHF. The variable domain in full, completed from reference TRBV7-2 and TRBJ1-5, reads GAGVSQSPSNKVTEKGKDVELRCDPISGHTALYWYRQSLGQGLEFLIYFQGNSAPDKSGLPSDRFSAERTGGSVSTLTIQRTQQEDSAVYLCVSAGGSGQPQHFGDGTRLSIL.

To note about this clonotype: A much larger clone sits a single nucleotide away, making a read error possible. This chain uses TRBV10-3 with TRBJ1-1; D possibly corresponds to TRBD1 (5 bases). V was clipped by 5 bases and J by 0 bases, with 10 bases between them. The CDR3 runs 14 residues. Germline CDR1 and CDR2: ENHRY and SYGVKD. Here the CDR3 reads CAISPQEMNTEAFF. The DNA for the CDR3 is TGTGCCATCAGTCCACAGGAGATGAACACTGAAGCTTTCTTT.

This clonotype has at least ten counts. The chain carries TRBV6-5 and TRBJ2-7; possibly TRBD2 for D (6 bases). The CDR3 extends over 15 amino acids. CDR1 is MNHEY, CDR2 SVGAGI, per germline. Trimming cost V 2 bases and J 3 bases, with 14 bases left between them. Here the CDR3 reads CASSYGSGLIYEQYF. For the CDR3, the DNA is TGTGCCAGCAGTTACGGGTCAGGACTAATCTACGAGCAGTACTTC.

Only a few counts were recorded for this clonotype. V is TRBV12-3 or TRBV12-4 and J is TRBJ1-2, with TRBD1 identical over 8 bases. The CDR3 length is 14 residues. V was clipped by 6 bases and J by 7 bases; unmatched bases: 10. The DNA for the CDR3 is TGTGCCAGCAGCACAGGGGGATTAAGTCTTGGCTACACCTTC. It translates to CASSTGGLSLGYTF.

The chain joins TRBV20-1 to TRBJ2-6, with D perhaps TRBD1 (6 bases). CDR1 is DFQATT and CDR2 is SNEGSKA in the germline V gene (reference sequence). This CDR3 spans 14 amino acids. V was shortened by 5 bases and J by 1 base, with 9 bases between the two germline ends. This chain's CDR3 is CSASDRSGANVLTF. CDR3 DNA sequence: TGCAGTGCTTCCGACAGGTCTGGGGCCAACGTCCTGACTTTC.

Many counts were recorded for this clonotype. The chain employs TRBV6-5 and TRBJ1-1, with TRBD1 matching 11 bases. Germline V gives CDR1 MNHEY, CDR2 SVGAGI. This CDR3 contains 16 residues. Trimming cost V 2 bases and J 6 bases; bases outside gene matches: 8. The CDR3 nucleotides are TGTGCCAGCAGTTACGGACAGGGGGCATCGCTTTCTGAAGCTTTCTTT. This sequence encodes CASSYGQGASLSEAFF.

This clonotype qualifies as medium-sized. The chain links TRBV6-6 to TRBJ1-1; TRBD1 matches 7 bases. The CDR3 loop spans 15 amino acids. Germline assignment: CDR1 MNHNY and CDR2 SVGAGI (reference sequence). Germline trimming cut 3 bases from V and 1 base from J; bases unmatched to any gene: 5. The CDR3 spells CASSYFGTENTEAFF. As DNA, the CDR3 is TGTGCCAGCAGTTATTTTGGGACAGAGAACACTGAAGCTTTCTTT.

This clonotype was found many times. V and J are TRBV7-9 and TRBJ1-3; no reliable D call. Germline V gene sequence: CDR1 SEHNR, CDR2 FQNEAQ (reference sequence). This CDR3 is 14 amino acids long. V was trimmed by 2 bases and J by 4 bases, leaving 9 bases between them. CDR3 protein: CASSLRTVGNTIYF. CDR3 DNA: TGTGCCAGCAGCTTACGGACGGTGGGAAACACCATATATTTT.

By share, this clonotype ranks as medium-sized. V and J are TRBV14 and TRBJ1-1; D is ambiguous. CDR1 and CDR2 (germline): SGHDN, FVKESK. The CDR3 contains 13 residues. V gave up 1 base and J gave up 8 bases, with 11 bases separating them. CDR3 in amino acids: CASSQVEIREAFF. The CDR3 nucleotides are TGTGCCAGCAGCCAAGTAGAAATCAGAGAAGCTTTCTTT.

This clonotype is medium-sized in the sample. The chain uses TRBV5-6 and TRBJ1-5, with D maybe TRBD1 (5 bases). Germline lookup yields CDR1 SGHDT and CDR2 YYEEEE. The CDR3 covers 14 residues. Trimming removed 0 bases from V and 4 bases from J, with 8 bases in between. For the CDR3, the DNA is TGTGCCAGCAGCTTGGGACAGATAAATCAGCCCCAGCATTTT. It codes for CASSLGQINQPQHF.

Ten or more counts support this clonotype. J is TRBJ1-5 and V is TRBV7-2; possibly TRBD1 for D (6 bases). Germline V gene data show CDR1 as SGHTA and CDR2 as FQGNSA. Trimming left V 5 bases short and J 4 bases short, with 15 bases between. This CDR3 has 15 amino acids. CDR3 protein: CASSVGTRENQPQHF. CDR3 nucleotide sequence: TGTGCCAGCAGCGTGGGGACAAGGGAAAATCAGCCCCAGCATTTT.

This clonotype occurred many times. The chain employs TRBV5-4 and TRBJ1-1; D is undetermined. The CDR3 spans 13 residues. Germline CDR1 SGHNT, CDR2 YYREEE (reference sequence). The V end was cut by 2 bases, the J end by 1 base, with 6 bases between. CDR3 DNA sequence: TGTGCCAGCAGCTTTGACCGGAACACTGAAGCTTTCTTT. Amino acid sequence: CASSFDRNTEAFF. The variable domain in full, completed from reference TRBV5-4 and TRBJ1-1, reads ETGVTQSPTHLIKTRGQQVTLRCSSQSGHNTVSWYQQALGQGPQFIFQYYREEENGRGNFPPRFSGLQFPNYSSELNVNALELDDSALYLCASSFDRNTEAFFGQGTRLTVV.

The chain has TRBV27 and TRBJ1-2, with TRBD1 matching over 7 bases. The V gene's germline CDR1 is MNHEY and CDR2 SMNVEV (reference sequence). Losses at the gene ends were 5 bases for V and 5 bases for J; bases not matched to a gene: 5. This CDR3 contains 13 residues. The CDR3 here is CASSLGQKYGYTF. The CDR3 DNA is TGTGCCAGCAGTCTGGGACAGAAGTATGGCTACACCTTC.

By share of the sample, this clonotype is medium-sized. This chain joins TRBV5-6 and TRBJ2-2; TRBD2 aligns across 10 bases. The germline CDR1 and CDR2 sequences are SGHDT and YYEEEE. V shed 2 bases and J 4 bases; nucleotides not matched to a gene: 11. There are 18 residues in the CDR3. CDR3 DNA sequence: TGTGCCAGCAGCTTCCTTCTTACTAGCGGGGACCTCACCGGGGAGCTGTTTTTT. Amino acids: CASSFLLTSGDLTGELFF.

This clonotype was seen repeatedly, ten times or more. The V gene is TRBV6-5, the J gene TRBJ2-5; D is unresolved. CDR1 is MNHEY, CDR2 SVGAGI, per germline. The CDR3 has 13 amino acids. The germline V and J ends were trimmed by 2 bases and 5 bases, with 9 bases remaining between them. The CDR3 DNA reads TGTGCCAGCAGTTACACCCCCGGGGAGACCCAGTACTTC. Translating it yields CASSYTPGETQYF.

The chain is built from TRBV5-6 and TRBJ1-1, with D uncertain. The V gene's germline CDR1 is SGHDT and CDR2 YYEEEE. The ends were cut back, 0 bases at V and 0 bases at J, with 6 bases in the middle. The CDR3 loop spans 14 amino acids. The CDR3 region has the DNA TGTGCCAGCAGCTTGGACTGGATGAACACTGAAGCTTTCTTT. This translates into CASSLDWMNTEAFF.

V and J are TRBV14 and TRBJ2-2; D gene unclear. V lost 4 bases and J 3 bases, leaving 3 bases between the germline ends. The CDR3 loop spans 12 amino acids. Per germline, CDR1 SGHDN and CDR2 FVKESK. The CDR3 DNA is TGTGCCAGCAGCCGCTACACCGGGGAGCTGTTTTTT. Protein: CASSRYTGELFF.

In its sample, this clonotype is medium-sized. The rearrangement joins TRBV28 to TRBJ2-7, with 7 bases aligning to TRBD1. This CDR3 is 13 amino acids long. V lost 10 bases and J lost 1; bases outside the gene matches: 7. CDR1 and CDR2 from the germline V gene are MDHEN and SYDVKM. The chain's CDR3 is CATRDSSSYEQYF. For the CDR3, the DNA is TGTGCCACCCGGGACAGTTCGTCCTACGAGCAGTACTTC.

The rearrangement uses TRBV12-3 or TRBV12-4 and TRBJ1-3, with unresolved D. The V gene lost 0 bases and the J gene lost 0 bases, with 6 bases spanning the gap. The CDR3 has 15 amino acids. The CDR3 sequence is CASSLAGLSGNTIYF. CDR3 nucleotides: TGTGCCAGCAGTTTAGCAGGGCTCTCTGGAAACACCATATATTTT.

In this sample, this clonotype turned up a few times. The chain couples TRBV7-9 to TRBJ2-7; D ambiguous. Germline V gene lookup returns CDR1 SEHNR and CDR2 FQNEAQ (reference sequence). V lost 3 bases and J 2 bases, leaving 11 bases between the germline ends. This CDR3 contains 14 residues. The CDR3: CASSLLGSAYEQYF. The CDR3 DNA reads TGTGCCAGCAGCTTGTTAGGATCAGCCTACGAGCAGTACTTC.

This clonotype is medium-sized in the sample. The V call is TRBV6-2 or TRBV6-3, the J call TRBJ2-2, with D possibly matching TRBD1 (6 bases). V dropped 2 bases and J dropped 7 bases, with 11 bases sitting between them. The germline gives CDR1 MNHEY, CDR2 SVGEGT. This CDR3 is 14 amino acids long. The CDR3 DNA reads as TGTGCCAGCAGTTACGGCAGGGGCGTCGGGGAGCTGTTTTTT. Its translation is CASSYGRGVGELFF.

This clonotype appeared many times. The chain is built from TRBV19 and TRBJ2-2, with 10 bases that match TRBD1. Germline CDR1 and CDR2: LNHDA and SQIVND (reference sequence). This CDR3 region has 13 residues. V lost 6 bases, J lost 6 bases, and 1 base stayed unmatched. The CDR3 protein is CASRGQGAGELFF. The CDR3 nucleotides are TGTGCCAGTAGAGGACAGGGGGCCGGGGAGCTGTTTTTT. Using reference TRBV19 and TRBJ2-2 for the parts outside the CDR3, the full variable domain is DGGITQSPKYLFRKEGQNVTLSCEQNLNHDAMYWYRQDPGQGLRLIYYSQIVNDFQKGDIAEGYSVSREKKESFPLTVTSAQKNPTAFYLCASRGQGAGELFFGEGSRLTVL.

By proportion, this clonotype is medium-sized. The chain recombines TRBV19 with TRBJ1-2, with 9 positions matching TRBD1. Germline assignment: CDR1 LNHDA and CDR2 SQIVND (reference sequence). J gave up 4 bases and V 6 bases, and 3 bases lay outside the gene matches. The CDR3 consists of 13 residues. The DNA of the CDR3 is TGTGCCAGTAGCCCGGGACAGGGCTATGGCTACACCTTC. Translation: CASSPGQGYGYTF.

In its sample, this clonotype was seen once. As DNA, the CDR3 is TGCAGTGCTAGACAGGGGGCGGGCGAGCAGTACTTC. This translates into CSARQGAGEQYF. The chain joins TRBV20-1 to TRBJ2-7, with 8 bases that match TRBD1. Germline CDR1 and CDR2: DFQATT and SNEGSKA (reference sequence). J gave up 6 bases and V 2 bases, and 3 bases lay outside the gene matches. This CDR3 has 12 residues.

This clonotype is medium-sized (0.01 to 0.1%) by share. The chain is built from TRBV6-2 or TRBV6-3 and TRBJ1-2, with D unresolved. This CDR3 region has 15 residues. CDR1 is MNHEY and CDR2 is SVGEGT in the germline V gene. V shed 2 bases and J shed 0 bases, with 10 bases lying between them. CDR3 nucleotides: TGTGCCAGCAGTTACAAAGGGATTCCTAACTATGGCTACACCTTC. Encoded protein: CASSYKGIPNYGYTF.

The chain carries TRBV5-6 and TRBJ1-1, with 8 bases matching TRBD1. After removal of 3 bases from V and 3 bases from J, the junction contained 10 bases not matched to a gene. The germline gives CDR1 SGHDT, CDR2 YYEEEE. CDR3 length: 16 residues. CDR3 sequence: CASSSIRTGWDTEAFF. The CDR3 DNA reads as TGTGCCAGCAGCTCAATTAGGACAGGGTGGGACACTGAAGCTTTCTTT.

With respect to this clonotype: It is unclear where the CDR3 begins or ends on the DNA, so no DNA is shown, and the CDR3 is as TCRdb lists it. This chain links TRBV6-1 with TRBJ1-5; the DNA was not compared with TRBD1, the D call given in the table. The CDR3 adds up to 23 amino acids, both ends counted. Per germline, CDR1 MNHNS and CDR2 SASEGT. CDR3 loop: CASSEGPDLLWLHLRFGDQPQHF.

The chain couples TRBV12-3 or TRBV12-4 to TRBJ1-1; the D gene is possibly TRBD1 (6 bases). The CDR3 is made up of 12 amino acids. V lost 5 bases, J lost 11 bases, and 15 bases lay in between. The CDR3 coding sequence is TGTGCCAGCAGTGCCCACAGGGTAACGGCTTTCTTT. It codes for CASSAHRVTAFF.

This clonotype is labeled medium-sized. The CDR3: CASSEADWGPYGYTF. The CDR3 region has the DNA TGTGCCAGCAGTGAAGCGGATTGGGGGCCCTATGGCTACACCTTC. The chain links TRBV6-1 to TRBJ1-2, with a weak D call TRBD1 (6 bases). This CDR3 has 15 residues. V was trimmed by 0 bases and J by 4 bases, leaving 12 bases between them. Germline CDR1 reads MNHNS; CDR2 reads SASEGT.

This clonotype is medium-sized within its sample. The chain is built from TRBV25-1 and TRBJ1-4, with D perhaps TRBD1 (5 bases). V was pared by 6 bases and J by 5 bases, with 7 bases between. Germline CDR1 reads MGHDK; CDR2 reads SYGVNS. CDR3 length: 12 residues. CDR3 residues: CASRAGNEKLFF. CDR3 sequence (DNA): TGTGCCAGCAGGGCAGGGAATGAAAAACTGTTTTTT.